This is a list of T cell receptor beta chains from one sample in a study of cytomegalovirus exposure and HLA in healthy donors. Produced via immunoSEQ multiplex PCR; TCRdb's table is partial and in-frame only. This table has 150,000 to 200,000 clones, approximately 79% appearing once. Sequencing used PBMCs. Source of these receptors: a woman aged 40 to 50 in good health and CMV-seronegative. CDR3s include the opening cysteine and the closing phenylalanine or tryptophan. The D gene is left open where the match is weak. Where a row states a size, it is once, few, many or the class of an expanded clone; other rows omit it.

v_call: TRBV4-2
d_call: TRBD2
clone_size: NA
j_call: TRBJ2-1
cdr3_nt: TGTGCCAGCAGCCAAGACAGCGGGAGTGAGCAGTTCTTC
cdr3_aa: CASSQDSGSEQFF

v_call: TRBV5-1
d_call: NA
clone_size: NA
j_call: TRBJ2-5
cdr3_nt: TGCGCCAGCAGCTTGGTTTCTCACCAAGAGACCCAGTACTTC
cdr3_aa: CASSLVSHQETQYF

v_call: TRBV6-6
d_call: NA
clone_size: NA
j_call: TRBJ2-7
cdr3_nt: TGTGCCAGCAGTCCTTCTTACGAGCAGTACTTC
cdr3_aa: CASSPSYEQYF

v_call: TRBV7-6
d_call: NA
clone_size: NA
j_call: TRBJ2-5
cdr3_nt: TGTGCCAGCAGCTTAGGGGCCGTAGGAGGCCAAGAGACCCAGTACTTC
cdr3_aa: CASSLGAVGGQETQYF

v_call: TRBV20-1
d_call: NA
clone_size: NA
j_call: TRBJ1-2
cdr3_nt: TGCAGTGCTAACTTTAATGGCTACACCTTC
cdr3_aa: CSANFNGYTF

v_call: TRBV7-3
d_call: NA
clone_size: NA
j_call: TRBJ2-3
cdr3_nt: TGTGCCAGCAGCTTATCCCCGACTTCGCCAGATACGCAGTATTTT
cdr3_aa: CASSLSPTSPDTQYF

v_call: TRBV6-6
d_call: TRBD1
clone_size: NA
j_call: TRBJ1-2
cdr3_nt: TGTGCCAGCAGTTACACCCCGGGACAGGGTTTAGGCTACACCTTC
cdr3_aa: CASSYTPGQGLGYTF

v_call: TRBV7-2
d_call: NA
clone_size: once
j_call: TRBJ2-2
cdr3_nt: TGTGCCAGCAGCTTAGTAATAGCGGTGGGCGGGGAGCTGTTTTTT
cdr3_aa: CASSLVIAVGGELFF

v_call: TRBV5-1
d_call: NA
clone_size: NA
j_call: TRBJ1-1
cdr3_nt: TGCGCCAGCAGCTTGGAAGCGGGGAGCGGTACTGAAGCTTTCTTT
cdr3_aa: CASSLEAGSGTEAFF

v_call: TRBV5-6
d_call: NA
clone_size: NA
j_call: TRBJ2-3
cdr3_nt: TGTGCCAGCAGCCCCGGTCAAGGCACAGATACGCAGTATTTT
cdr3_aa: CASSPGQGTDTQYF

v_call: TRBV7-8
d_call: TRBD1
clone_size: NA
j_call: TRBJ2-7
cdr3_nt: TGTGCCAGCAGCTTTGCGACAGGGGGCACGCGAACGTCTGGCGAGCAGTACTTC
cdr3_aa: CASSFATGGTRTSGEQYF

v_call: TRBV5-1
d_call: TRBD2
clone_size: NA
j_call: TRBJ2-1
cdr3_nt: TGCGCCAGCAGCCAGGTAGCGGGGTTTCGAGACCCGTTCTTC
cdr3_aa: CASSQVAGFRDPFF

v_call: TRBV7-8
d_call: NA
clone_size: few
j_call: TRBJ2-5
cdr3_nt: TGTGCCAGCAGCGGGAGAGACACCCGGGACCGGGGGTGGACCCAGTACTTC
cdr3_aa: CASSGRDTRDRGWTQYF

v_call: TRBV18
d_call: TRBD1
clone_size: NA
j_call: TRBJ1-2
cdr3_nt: TGTGCCAGCTCACCAGAGGGGGCACGTGGCTACACCTTC
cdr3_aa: CASSPEGARGYTF

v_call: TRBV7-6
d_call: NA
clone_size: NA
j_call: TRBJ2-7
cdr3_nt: TGTGCCAGCAGCTTGGCCGCGGTCTCCTACGAGCAGTACTTC
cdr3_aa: CASSLAAVSYEQYF

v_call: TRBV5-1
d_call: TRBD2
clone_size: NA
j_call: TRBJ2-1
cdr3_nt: TGCGCCAGCAGCGAAGCTAGCGGCTCCTACAATGAGCAGTTCTTC
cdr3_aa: CASSEASGSYNEQFF

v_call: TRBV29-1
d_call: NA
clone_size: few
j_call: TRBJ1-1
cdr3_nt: TGCAGCGGGGGACGGGGGGGTGAAGCTTTCTTT
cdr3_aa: CSGGRGGEAFF

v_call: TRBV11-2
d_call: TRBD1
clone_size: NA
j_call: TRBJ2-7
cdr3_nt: TGTGCCAGCAGGACAAACAGGGGTTTCCCCTACGAGCAGTACTTC
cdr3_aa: CASRTNRGFPYEQYF

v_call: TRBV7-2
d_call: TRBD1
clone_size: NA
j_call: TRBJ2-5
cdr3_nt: TGTGCCAGCAGCTCGCTCCGGGACAGGGGCGGTGAGACCCAGTACTTC
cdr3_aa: CASSSLRDRGGETQYF

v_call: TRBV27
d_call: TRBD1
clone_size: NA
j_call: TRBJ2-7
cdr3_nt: TGTGCCAGCAGCGCACCGGGACAGGGATCCTACGAGCAGTACTTC
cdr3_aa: CASSAPGQGSYEQYF

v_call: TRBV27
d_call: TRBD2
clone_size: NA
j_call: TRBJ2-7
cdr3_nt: TGTGCCAGCACCGCGGGTAGCGGGAGGGAGTCGCGCGAGCAGTACTTC
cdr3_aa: CASTAGSGRESREQYF

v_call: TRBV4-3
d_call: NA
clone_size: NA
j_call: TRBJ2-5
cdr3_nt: TGCGCCAGCAGCCAATGGTGGCAGGGTGGGAAGACCCAGTACTTC
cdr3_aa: CASSQWWQGGKTQYF

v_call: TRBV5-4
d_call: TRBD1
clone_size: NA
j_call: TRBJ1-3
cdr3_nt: TGTGCCAGCAGCGGATACCGACAGGGAAGCTCTGGAAACACCATATATTTT
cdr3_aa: CASSGYRQGSSGNTIYF

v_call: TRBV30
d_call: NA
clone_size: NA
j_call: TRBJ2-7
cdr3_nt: TGTGCCTGGAGTGCTACCACAGGGCCGTACGAGCAGTACTTC
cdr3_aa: CAWSATTGPYEQYF

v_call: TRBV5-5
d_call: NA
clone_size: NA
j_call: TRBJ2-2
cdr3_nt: TGTGCCAGCAGCTTGGCAGCAGGGACCGGGGAGCTGTTTTTT
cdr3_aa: CASSLAAGTGELFF

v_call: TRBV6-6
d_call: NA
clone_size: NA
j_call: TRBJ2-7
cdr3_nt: TGTGCCAGCAGTTACTCGATAACAGGTGGCTCCGAGCAGTACTTC
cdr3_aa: CASSYSITGGSEQYF

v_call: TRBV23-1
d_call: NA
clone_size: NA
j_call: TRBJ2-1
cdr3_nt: TGCGCCAGCAGTCCTGACAGATACAATGAGCAGTTCTTC
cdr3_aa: CASSPDRYNEQFF

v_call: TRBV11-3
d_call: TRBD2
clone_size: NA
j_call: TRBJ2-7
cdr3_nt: TGTGCCAGCAGCTTAGTTAGCGGGGGAGCCTACGAGCAGTACTTC
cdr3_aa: CASSLVSGGAYEQYF

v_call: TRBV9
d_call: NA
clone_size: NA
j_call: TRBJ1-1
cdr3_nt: TGTGCCAGCAGCGCCCAGGTAAATTGGGCTGAAGCTTTCTTT
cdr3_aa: CASSAQVNWAEAFF

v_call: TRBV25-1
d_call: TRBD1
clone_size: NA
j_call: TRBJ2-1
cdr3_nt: TGTGCCAGCAGTGAATTGGTGACAGGGTATGGTAATGAGCAGTTCTTC
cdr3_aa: CASSELVTGYGNEQFF

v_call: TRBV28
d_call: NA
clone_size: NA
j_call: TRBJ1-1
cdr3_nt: TGTGCCAGCAGTTTAGGAGACAGGTTCAAAGACCCCGACACTGAAGCTTTCTTT
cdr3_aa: CASSLGDRFKDPDTEAFF

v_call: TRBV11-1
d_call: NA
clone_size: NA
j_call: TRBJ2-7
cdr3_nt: TGTGCCAGCAGCTTAGCAGAGGGCTACTACGAGCAGTACTTC
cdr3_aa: CASSLAEGYYEQYF

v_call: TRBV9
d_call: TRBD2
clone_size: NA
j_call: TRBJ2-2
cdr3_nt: TGTGCCAGCAGCGCAGAGACTAGCGGGATCAACACCGGGGAGCTGTTTTTT
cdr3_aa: CASSAETSGINTGELFF

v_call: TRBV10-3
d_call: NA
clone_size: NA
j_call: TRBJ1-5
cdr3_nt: TGTGCCATCAGTGCGGGTTCAGGATCAAAGGGGAATCAGCCCCAGCATTTT
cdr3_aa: CAISAGSGSKGNQPQHF

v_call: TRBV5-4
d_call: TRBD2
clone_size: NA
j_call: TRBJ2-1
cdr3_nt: TGTGCCAGCAGCTTGGGAGCGGGGGACAATGAGCAGTTCTTC
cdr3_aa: CASSLGAGDNEQFF

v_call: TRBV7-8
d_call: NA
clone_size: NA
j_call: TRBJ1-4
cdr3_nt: TGTGCCAGCAGCTCAACAGGGACTAATAATGAAAAACTGTTTTTT
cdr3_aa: CASSSTGTNNEKLFF

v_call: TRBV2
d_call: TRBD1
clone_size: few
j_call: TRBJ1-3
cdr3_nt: TGTGCCAGCACTACCGACAGGGCCACTGGAAACACCATATATTTT
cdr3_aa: CASTTDRATGNTIYF

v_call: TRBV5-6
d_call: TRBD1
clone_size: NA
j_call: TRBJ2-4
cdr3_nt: TGTGCCAGCAGCAGGGACAGCAAAAACATTCAGTACTTC
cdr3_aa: CASSRDSKNIQYF

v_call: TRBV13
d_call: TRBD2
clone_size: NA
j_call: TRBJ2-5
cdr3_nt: TGTGCCAGCAGCTTGCCGGGGGGGCCGGAAGAGACCCAGTACTTC
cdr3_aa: CASSLPGGPEETQYF

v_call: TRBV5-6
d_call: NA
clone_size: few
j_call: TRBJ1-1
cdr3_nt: TGTGCCAGCAGCTTGGTTGGTAGTGGGACACCGAACACTGAAGCTTTCTTT
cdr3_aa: CASSLVGSGTPNTEAFF

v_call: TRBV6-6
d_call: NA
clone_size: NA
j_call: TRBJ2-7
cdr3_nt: TGTGCCAGCAGTTACTCTATTTACTCCTACGAGCAGTACTTC
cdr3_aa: CASSYSIYSYEQYF

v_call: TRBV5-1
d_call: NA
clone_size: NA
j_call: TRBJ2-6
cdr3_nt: TGCGCCAGCAGCACCCTAAGGGGGGGAGTATCTGGGGCCAACGTCCTGACTTTC
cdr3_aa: CASSTLRGGVSGANVLTF

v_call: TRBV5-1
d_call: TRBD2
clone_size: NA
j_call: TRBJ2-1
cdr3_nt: TGCGCCAGCAGCTTGACAGGGACTAGCGGGTACTCCTACAATGAGCAGTTCTTC
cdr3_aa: CASSLTGTSGYSYNEQFF

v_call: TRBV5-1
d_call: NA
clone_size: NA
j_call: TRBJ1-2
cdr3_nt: TGCGCCAGCAGCTTACGGGGAGTTAACTATGGCTACACCTTC
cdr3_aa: CASSLRGVNYGYTF

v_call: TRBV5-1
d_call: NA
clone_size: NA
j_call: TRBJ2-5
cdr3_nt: TGCGCCAGCAGCTCCGTCCAAGAGACCCAGTACTTC
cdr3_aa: CASSSVQETQYF

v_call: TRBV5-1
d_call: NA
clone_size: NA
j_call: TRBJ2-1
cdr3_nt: TGCGCCAGCAGCTTGGACGGGGATGAGCAGTTCTTC
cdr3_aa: CASSLDGDEQFF

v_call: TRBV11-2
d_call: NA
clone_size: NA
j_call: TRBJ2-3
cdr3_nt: TGTGCCAGCAGCCCTAAGGCCATGTCGAGGGATACGCAGTATTTT
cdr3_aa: CASSPKAMSRDTQYF

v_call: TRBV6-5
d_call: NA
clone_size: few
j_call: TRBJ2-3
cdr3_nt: TGTGCCAGCAGCCACGATGAGGATACGCAGTATTTT
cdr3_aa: CASSHDEDTQYF

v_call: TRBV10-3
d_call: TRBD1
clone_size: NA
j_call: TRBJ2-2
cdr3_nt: TGTGCCATCAGGAAGGGGGCAGATGGCGGGGAGCTGTTTTTT
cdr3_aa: CAIRKGADGGELFF

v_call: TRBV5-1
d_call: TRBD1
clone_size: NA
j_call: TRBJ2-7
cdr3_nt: TGCGCCAGCAGTTCTAGTGCTAACCTGGGACAGAAGAGCTACGAGCAGTACTTC
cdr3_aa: CASSSSANLGQKSYEQYF

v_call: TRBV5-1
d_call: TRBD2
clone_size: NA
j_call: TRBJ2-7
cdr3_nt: TGCGCCAGCGGAGCTAGCGGGAGTGGCCACGAGCAGTACTTC
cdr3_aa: CASGASGSGHEQYF

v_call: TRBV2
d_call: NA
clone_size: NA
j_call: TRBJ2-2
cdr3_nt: TGTGCCAGCAGTGAGAGGAGCGTCGTCACCGGGGAGCTGTTTTTT
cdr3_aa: CASSERSVVTGELFF

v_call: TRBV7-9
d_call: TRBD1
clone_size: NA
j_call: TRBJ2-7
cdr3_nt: TGTGCCAGCAGCGTGACAGGGGCAACAGCCTACGAGCAGTACTTC
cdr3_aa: CASSVTGATAYEQYF

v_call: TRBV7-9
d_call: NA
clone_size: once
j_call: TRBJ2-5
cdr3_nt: TGTGCCAGCAGCCGGGACACCTACGCGGAGACCCAGTACTTC
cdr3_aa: CASSRDTYAETQYF

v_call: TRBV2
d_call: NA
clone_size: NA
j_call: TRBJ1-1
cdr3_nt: TGTGCCAGCAGTGAATACCGGAGTGAAGCTTTCTTT
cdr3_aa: CASSEYRSEAFF